The clone carrying this T cell receptor (beta chain) was seen once. The germline V gene encodes CDR1 SGHTA and CDR2 FQGNSA. The CDR3 loop spans 11 amino acids. V lost 2 bases, J lost 6 bases, and 4 bases lay in between. The entry originates in a study of T cell changes during pregnancy in multiple sclerosis. The method was immunoSEQ multiplex PCR; TCRdb's version includes in-frame clones alone and lacks a portion of them. The table has some 93,000 clones, 91% seen once. This clonotype originated in a female donor in good health, enrolled as a control in a pregnancy study. The starting material was peripheral blood, obtained after pregnancy. The chain recombines TRBV7-2 with TRBJ1-1; D call uncertain. The CDR3, as DNA: TGTGCCAGCAGCTTAAGAGCTGAAGCTTTCTTT. Translated: CASSLRAEAFF.